This TCR beta chain was recovered during a study of T-cell memory formation after mild COVID-19. TCRdb re-called the 5' RACE reads with MiXCR, one entry per CDR3 protein. The data show roughly 550,000 distinct CDR3 sequences, roughly 22% seen once. The sample taken for sequencing was PBMCs or a T cell subset sorted from them (not recorded which). This receptor was identified in an adult woman who had mild COVID-19 (a few samples of this study predate the infection). Cell type and time point are not known.

The CDR3 here is CASSTPWAPRNTGELFF. The CDR3 bases are TGTGCCAGCAGCACCCCCTGGGCTCCGAGAAACACCGGGGAGCTGTTTTTT. The chain has TRBV9 and TRBJ2-2; D uncertain. V dropped 4 bases and J dropped 2 bases, with 18 bases sitting between them. The CDR3 runs to 17 residues. In germline, CDR1 is SGDLS, CDR2 YYNGEE. The full variable domain, completed using reference TRBV9 and TRBJ2-2, is DSGVTQTPKHLITATGQRVTLRCSPRSGDLSVYWYQQSLDQGLQFLIQYYNGEERAKGNILERFSAQQFPDLHSELNLSSLELGDSALYFCASSTPWAPRNTGELFFGEGSRLTVL.